The sequence of this T cell receptor (beta chain) was determined in a study of CD8 T cells in ankylosing spondylitis (dated by TCRdb to 2016 to 2017). At the level of the whole study: The study profiled T cell receptor beta repertoires in healthy donors and ankylosing spondylitis patients to find disease-linked TCR variants. In total, the full study cohort was made up of roughly 110 healthy donors and 25 to 30 ankylosing spondylitis patients. Peripheral blood was sampled, and synovial fluid was additionally collected from ankylosing spondylitis patients. The study at large found these results: Blood from ankylosing spondylitis patients appeared to be characterized by a TCR beta motif composed of 7 to 9 highly homologous amino acid variants. Some motif variants had previously been reported in the synovial fluid and blood of reactive arthritis patients, which suggests shared mechanisms of disease initiation. Significant enrichment of the disease-linked clones was reported in matched synovial fluid samples from ankylosing spondylitis patients. The disease-linked clones showed a CD8+ phenotype and occurred at relatively low frequencies in peripheral blood.

This clonotype was found many times. Its antigen remains unidentified. No quality values exist for individual bases; no much larger clone is one base distant. The sequencer listed for this sample is Illumina HiSeq 2500. TCR beta libraries were prepared by quantitative 5'-RACE with molecular barcodes. The study's own analysis went as follows. A new computational method, built on a probabilistic model of VDJ rearrangement, was used to identify disease-linked TCR variants. Using fastp trimming at Q25 and MiXCR clonotype assembly, TCRdb reanalyzed the public sequencing data and kept in-frame beta chains. Every entry covers one CDR3 protein and lists the most common genes and DNA from its rows. The V and J calls come from TCRdb's annotation, not from the publication. This sample lists roughly 240,000 distinct CDR3 sequences; roughly 8% were detected once. Around 4.9% of the sample lies in the top ten. Compared with germline, V lacks 6 bases and J lacks 3 bases; bases without a gene match: 4. From the cysteine through the phenylalanine, the CDR3 covers 13 amino acids. Of the read, only the CDR3 DNA is kept; its 39 bases are in frame from base 1. CDR1 and CDR2, per the germline V gene, are MNHEY and SVGEGT.

This receptor was identified in a female donor with ankylosing spondylitis or in good health (not recorded which). Sequenced sample: blood, either unsorted or a sorted T cell fraction (not recorded which). The sequence is built from TRBV6-2 or TRBV6-3 and TRBJ2-5; TRBD1 agrees with 7 junctional bases. The CDR3 in this case is CASRITGEETQYF. Here is the DNA: TGTGCCAGCAGAATAACAGGGGAAGAGACCCAGTACTTC.